This TCR beta chain was sequenced during a study of coeliac disease (dated by TCRdb to between 2020 and 2023). Study-level background: Each coeliac patient fell into one of three classes: newly diagnosed active disease, refractory coeliac disease type I, or disease kept under control by a gluten-free diet. Because high-resolution HLA typing was not available, biased TRBV7-2 usage was examined as a proof of principle. Small intestinal lymphocyte fractions from coeliac and non-coeliac patients were analysed in the study using next-generation sequencing of rearranged TRB and TRG CDR3 regions. The aim was to characterise TR repertoires of small intestinal T cells in active, refractory type I and gluten-free-diet-treated coeliac disease. Of the roughly 30 patients in the full study, around 22 had coeliac disease confirmed by serology and 8 were controls with non-small intestinal disorders. TRB sequencing was successfully performed on samples from some 27 subjects, among which 20 to 25 paired bulk unsorted intraepithelial and lamina propria cell samples were included.

As regards this clone: Which antigen it targets is not known. Per-base qualities were not stored, and no clone one base away is much larger.

Aliquots of approximately 520,000 cells were frozen in DMSO/FBS in liquid nitrogen, and one aliquot per fraction was used for sequencing. Every one of the 30 patients in the study had endoscopy and a small intestinal biopsy. Lamina propria cells were released by collagenase digestion of the biopsy tissue left over after intraepithelial cell isolation. Genomic DNA was extracted from frozen unsorted cell fractions with the Qiagen DNeasy blood extraction kit. Beyond this particular receptor, the publication reports: Published gliadin-specific TRB sequences turned up in about 45% of the 18 coeliac lamina propria samples, compared with only 1 of 6 controls. Lower clonality than in controls was observed in the TRB and TRG repertoires of active coeliac intraepithelial and lamina propria samples, suggesting that diverse T cells were recruited. The approach was considered by the authors to be unsuitable for unbiased detection of gliadin-specific T cells, as gliadin-specific T cells are scarce and rarely shared between patients. TRB repertoires were mostly private, with most amino acid sequences found in only one sample, and V-gene usage showed no significant difference between disease groups. The separation of intraepithelial from lamina propria cells did not yield high-purity fractions, so cross-contamination between compartments was possible.

The protocol used for the library was the immunoSEQ multiplex PCR assay. In a multiplexed PCR, the TR loci were amplified; reverse primers were designed against J gene segments, whereas forward primers were designed against V gene segments. Amplified CDR3 regions were sequenced on the Illumina HiSeq System. In the authors' own workflow: Closely related reads were merged by a nearest-neighbour algorithm to remove PCR and sequencing errors and to collapse the data into unique sequences. Repertoires were summarised by clonality and by T cell density, defined as TR molecules per amount of genomic DNA input. CDR3 amino acid sequences present in at least 80% of unsorted samples were defined as public TRs, and these public TRs were then tested for differential abundance between coeliac and control samples. Every lamina propria sample was checked against a list of approximately 220 published gliadin-specific TRB sequences. Disease-group differences in clonality and density were tested with Kruskal-Wallis tests followed by Dunn post-tests. Imported from immuneACCESS, the table was reduced by TCRdb to in-frame sequences with V and J called. These copies leave out some clones; in studies compared against another copy, an unresolved V gene accounts for under half, and the cause of the remainder is not known. From that table come the V and J calls and clone size; the DNA was used to work out D and trimming. The sample has roughly 6,600 clones on record, roughly 63% of them singletons. The ten largest clonotypes hold approximately 3.1% of the sample.

CDR3 length: 15 amino acids, cysteine to phenylalanine. The kept DNA is CDR3 alone, 45 bases in frame from the first base. For this chain, trimming is 4 bases at the V end and 4 bases at the J end, and the number of junction bases without a gene match is 5. Taken from the germline V gene, the CDR1 and CDR2 loops are SGDLS and YYNGEE. This TCR was recovered from an older woman with active celiac disease. The sequenced sample consisted of lamina propria lymphocytes from the gut. What the cell subset or site label conveys for this sample: lamina propria cell (LPC) fraction of small intestinal biopsy. Recombination connected TRBV9 to TRBJ1-5, with TRBD1 identical over 10 junction bases. The DNA is as follows: TGTGCCAGCAGCTCGGGACAGGGGCAGAATCAGCCCCAGCATTTT. It specifies CASSSGQGQNQPQHF.